These 11 T cell receptor beta chains were all obtained from the same sample, sequenced in a study of monozygotic twins with inflammatory bowel disease. TCRdb reanalyzed the 5' RACE reads, giving one entry per CDR3 protein sequence and no DNA. Recorded for this sample: some 130,000 distinct CDR3 sequences. The sample consisted of blood. The receptors were sampled from a human donor with ulcerative colitis or Crohn's disease, or a healthy co-twin of an affected twin (not recorded which).

The chain uses TRBV27 and TRBJ2-3; TCRdb picks TRBD1, but there is no DNA to check that call. CDR3 length: 14 residues. CDR1 is MNHEY, CDR2 SMNVEV, per germline (reference sequence). This CDR3 reads CASSFAGITDTQYF.

The rearrangement uses TRBV5-1 and TRBJ2-7; as DNA is missing, the TRBD1 call by TCRdb cannot be tested. The CDR3 extends over 14 amino acids. CDR1 and CDR2 (germline): SGHRS, YFSETQ. The CDR3 is CASTPTGGSYEQYF.

This chain connects TRBV27 to TRBJ2-1; the TRBD1 assignment by TCRdb is unverifiable without DNA. Germline loops: CDR1 MNHEY, CDR2 SMNVEV (reference sequence). This CDR3 region has 17 residues. CDR3 protein: CASSLLAPEGAYNEQFF.

The rearrangement uses TRBV20-1 and TRBJ2-5; TCRdb picks TRBD2, but there is no DNA to check that call. CDR3 length: 15 residues. Germline V gene lookup returns CDR1 DFQATT and CDR2 SNEGSKA (reference sequence). CDR3: CSAPRSDFGRETQYF.

This chain links TRBV20-1 with TRBJ2-5; the D gene TCRdb calls, TRBD1, cannot be checked with no DNA. The CDR3 extends over 11 amino acids. Germline lookup yields CDR1 DFQATT and CDR2 SNEGSKA (reference sequence). This chain's CDR3 is CSGQAGETQYF.

V is TRBV7-9 and J is TRBJ1-4. Germline-derived CDR1 and CDR2 are SEHNR and FQNEAQ (reference sequence). The CDR3 has 15 amino acids. The chain's CDR3 is CASSLVSRRYEKLFF.

V is TRBV11-2 and J is TRBJ1-2; TCRdb reports TRBD1, a call that lacks DNA to check it against. Germline-derived CDR1 and CDR2 are SGHAT and FQNNGV. This CDR3 has 15 residues. CDR3 loop: CASSLLYSTVPGYTF.

The V call is TRBV5-1, the J call TRBJ2-1. Germline CDR1 and CDR2: SGHRS and YFSETQ. The CDR3 spans 13 residues. The chain's CDR3 is CASSLDYYNEQFF.

The chain joins TRBV9 to TRBJ2-7. Germline lookup yields CDR1 SGDLS and CDR2 YYNGEE. This CDR3 is built from 13 residues. CDR3 residues: CASSVGEGTKQYF.

J is TRBJ2-2 and V is TRBV19; TCRdb reports TRBD1, a call that lacks DNA to check it against. The germline gives CDR1 LNHDA, CDR2 SQIVND (reference sequence). This CDR3 has 18 residues. CDR3 in amino acids: CASSRTGTGGGGTGELFF.

This chain connects TRBV20-1 to TRBJ2-5; TCRdb reports TRBD2, a call that lacks DNA to check it against. CDR3 length equals 14 residues. Per the germline V gene, CDR1 is DFQATT and CDR2 is SNEGSKA (reference sequence). CDR3 amino acids: CSARPPRSQETQYF.